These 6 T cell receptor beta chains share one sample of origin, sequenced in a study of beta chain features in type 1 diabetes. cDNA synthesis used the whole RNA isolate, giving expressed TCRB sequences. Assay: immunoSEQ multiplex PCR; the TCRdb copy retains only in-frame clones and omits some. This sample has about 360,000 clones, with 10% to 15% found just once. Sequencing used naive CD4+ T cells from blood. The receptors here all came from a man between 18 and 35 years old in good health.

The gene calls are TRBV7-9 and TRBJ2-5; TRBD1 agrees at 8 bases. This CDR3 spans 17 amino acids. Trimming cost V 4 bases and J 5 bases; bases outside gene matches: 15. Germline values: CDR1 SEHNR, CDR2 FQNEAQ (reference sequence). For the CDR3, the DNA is TGTGCCAGCAGCTCTCAGCGAAGGACAGGGAGTCGGGAGACCCAGTACTTC. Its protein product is CASSSQRRTGSRETQYF.

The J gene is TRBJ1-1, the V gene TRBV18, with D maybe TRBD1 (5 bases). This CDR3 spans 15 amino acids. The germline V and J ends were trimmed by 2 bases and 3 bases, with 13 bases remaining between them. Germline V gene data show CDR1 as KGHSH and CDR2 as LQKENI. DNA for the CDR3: TGTGCCAGCTCACCAAACACAGGAGGGGACACTGAAGCTTTCTTT. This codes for CASSPNTGGDTEAFF.

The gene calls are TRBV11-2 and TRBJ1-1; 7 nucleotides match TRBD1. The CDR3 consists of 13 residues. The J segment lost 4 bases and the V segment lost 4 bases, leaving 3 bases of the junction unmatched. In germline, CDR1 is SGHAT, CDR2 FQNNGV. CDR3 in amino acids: CASSWNRGTEAFF. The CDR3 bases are TGTGCCAGCAGCTGGAACAGGGGCACTGAAGCTTTCTTT.

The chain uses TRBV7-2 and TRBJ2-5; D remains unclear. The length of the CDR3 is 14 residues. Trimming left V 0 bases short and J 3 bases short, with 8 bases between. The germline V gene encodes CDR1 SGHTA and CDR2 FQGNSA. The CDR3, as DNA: TGTGCCAGCAGCTTAGCGGGCAGCAAAGAGACCCAGTACTTC. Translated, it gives CASSLAGSKETQYF.

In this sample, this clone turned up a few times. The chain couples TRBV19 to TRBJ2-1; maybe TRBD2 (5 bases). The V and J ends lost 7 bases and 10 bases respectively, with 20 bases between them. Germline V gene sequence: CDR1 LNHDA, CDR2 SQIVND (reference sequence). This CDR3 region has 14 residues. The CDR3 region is CASTRTPRMGEQFF. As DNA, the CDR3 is TGTGCCAGTACCCGGACTCCACGGATGGGAGAGCAGTTCTTC.

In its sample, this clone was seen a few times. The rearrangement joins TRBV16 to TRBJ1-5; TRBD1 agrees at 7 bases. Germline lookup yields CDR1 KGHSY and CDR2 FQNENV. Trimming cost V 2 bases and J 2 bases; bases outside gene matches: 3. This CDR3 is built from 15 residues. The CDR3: CASSQRGQGNQPQHF. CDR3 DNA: TGTGCCAGCAGCCAAAGGGGGCAAGGCAATCAGCCCCAGCATTTT. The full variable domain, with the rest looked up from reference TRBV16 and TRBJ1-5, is GEEVAQTPKHLVRGEGQKAKLYCAPIKGHSYVFWYQQVLKNEFKFLISFQNENVFDETGMPKERFSAKCLPNSPCSLEIQATKLEDSAVYFCASSQRGQGNQPQHFGDGTRLSIL.